These 22 T cell receptor beta chains came from one sample sequenced in a study of T cells in Graves' hyperthyroidism and ophthalmopathy. Amplified TCR beta CDR3 regions came from RNA transcripts. TCR CDR3 underwent first-round RT-PCR with the HTBI primer set. TCRdb re-analysed the multiplex PCR reads in MiXCR, keeping a single row per CDR3 protein. The sample lists 300,000 to 450,000 distinct CDR3 sequences; about 25% were seen once. The sample consisted of blood. These receptors originate from a man between 50 and 59 years old with Graves' hyperthyroidism.

V is TRBV9 and J is TRBJ2-3; D may correspond to TRBD1 or TRBD2 (5 bases each). This CDR3 has 15 amino acids. Trimming cost V 4 bases and J 2 bases, with 14 bases left between them. Germline lookup yields CDR1 SGDLS and CDR2 YYNGEE. CDR3 amino acids: CASSSTWGNTDTQYF. DNA of the CDR3: TGTGCCAGCAGCTCAACTTGGGGGAACACAGATACGCAGTATTTT. The full variable domain, its missing parts supplied by reference TRBV9 and TRBJ2-3, is DSGVTQTPKHLITATGQRVTLRCSPRSGDLSVYWYQQSLDQGLQFLIQYYNGEERAKGNILERFSAQQFPDLHSELNLSSLELGDSALYFCASSSTWGNTDTQYFGPGTRLTVL.

The chain uses TRBV6-1 and TRBJ1-5; TRBD1 aligns across 7 bases. CDR1 MNHNS and CDR2 SASEGT come from the germline V gene. Unmatched junction bases numbered 6, after V lost 6 bases and J lost 7 bases. This CDR3 has 13 amino acids. Here the CDR3 reads CASSRRDSQPQHF. In nucleotides, the CDR3 is TGTGCCAGCAGCAGGAGGGACAGCCAGCCCCAGCATTTT.

The chain is built from TRBV5-1 and TRBJ2-1; TRBD2 is a possible D gene (5 bases). This CDR3 has 15 residues. V shed 5 bases and J shed 12 bases, with 24 bases lying between them. The germline V gene encodes CDR1 SGHRS and CDR2 YFSETQ. The CDR3 is CASRPGEGKGYAQFF. The CDR3 region has the DNA TGCGCCAGCAGGCCTGGAGAGGGTAAGGGCTACGCGCAGTTCTTC.

The CDR3 is CASSPVVGAKNIQYF. DNA of the CDR3: TGTGCCAGCAGTCCGGTAGTGGGGGCCAAAAACATTCAGTACTTC. The V and J genes are TRBV12-3 or TRBV12-4 and TRBJ2-4; D not resolved. CDR3 length: 15 amino acids. V dropped 5 bases and J dropped 1 base, with 12 bases sitting between them.

V is TRBV27 and J is TRBJ1-2, with 9 bases identical to TRBD1. CDR3 length equals 14 residues. CDR1 and CDR2 (germline): MNHEY, SMNVEV (reference sequence). The V segment lost 6 bases and the J segment 7 bases; nucleotides outside the gene matches: 9. The CDR3 loop reads CASRYRGPEGGYTF. As DNA, the CDR3 is TGTGCCAGCAGATACAGGGGGCCGGAGGGTGGCTACACCTTC.

The V and J genes are TRBV12-3 or TRBV12-4 and TRBJ2-1; 14 bases fit TRBD2. The CDR3 is made up of 16 amino acids. J was trimmed by 6 bases and V by 5 bases; bases with no gene match: 6. CDR3 sequence: CASSPPGLAGVNEQFF. In DNA, the CDR3 is TGTGCCAGCAGTCCCCCGGGACTAGCGGGAGTCAATGAGCAGTTCTTC.

The table lists this clonotype with many counts. This rearrangement joins TRBV12-3 or TRBV12-4 to TRBJ2-7; TRBD1 agrees at 7 bases. This CDR3 is built from 15 residues. V trimming: 2 bases; J trimming: 0 bases; junction bases outside the gene matches: 4. As DNA, the CDR3 is TGTGCCAGCAGTTTAAAGGGGGCCAGCTCCTACGAGCAGTACTTC. This gives the protein CASSLKGASSYEQYF.

This clonotype was counted between two and nine times. The chain joins TRBV7-6 to TRBJ2-2; TRBD1 is a possible D gene (6 bases). Germline-derived CDR1 and CDR2 are SGHVS and FNYEAQ. The CDR3 extends over 14 amino acids. Trimming took off 4 bases at V and 6 bases at J, with 12 bases between the two ends. The CDR3 nucleotides are TGTGCCAGCAGCTCCTCAGGGGACGCCGGGGAGCTGTTTTTT. Amino acids: CASSSSGDAGELFF.

The table lists this clonotype with a few counts. J is TRBJ2-7 and V is TRBV7-2, with D tentatively TRBD1 or TRBD2 (5 bases each). Trimming removed 4 bases from V and 0 bases from J, with 13 bases in between. The CDR3 consists of 15 residues. In germline, CDR1 is SGHTA, CDR2 FQGNSA. This chain's CDR3 is CASSYLGAGSYEQYF. The CDR3 DNA reads TGTGCCAGCAGCTATTTAGGGGCGGGCTCCTACGAGCAGTACTTC.

The chain combines TRBV11-2 with TRBJ1-2; D is perhaps TRBD1 (6 bases). There are 16 residues in the CDR3. Germline CDR1 is SGHAT and CDR2 is FQNNGV. With 5 bases removed from V and 0 bases from J, the gap between germline ends came to 16 bases. CDR3 DNA sequence: TGTGCCAGCAGCCTCCACCGGACAGAACCTAACTATGGCTACACCTTC. Its translation is CASSLHRTEPNYGYTF.

There are a few counts of this clonotype. V is TRBV30 and J is TRBJ2-1; D is uncertain. This CDR3 is built from 13 residues. Trimming pared 0 bases from V and 5 bases from J, leaving 8 bases between. The germline V gene encodes CDR1 GTSNPN and CDR2 SVGIG (reference sequence). The chain's CDR3 is CAWSVVLNNEQFF. CDR3 in DNA: TGTGCCTGGAGTGTGGTCCTTAACAATGAGCAGTTCTTC.

This chain connects TRBV7-2 to TRBJ2-7; tentative D call: TRBD1 (5 bases). Germline V lookup: CDR1 SGHTA, CDR2 FQGNSA. The CDR3 contains 14 residues. Trimming left V 3 bases short and J 4 bases short, with 13 bases between. CDR3 sequence reads: CASSLDTSAYEQYF. CDR3 sequence (DNA): TGTGCCAGCAGCTTGGACACCTCTGCGTACGAGCAGTACTTC. Full variable domain (remainder filled in from reference TRBV7-2 and TRBJ2-7): GAGVSQSPSNKVTEKGKDVELRCDPISGHTALYWYRQSLGQGLEFLIYFQGNSAPDKSGLPSDRFSAERTGGSVSTLTIQRTQQEDSAVYLCASSLDTSAYEQYFGPGTRLTVT.

The table lists this clonotype with many counts. The chain recombines TRBV6-1 with TRBJ2-3; D is perhaps TRBD1 (6 bases). The V end lost 0 bases, the J end lost 6 bases, and 13 bases lay between the germline ends. This CDR3 is 15 amino acids long. The germline gives CDR1 MNHNS, CDR2 SASEGT. The CDR3: CASSEAVLRGDTQYF. The DNA of the CDR3 is TGTGCCAGCAGTGAAGCGGTCCTTAGGGGGGATACGCAGTATTTT.

The table lists this clonotype with many counts. The rearrangement joins TRBV2 to TRBJ2-7; TRBD1 might be the D (5 bases). Deletions cut 3 bases from V and 0 bases from J, with 9 bases between. The CDR3 totals 14 residues. The germline CDR1 and CDR2 sequences are SNHLY and FYNNEI. DNA of the CDR3: TGTGCCAGCAGTGACCAACAGGTCTCCTACGAGCAGTACTTC. It translates to CASSDQQVSYEQYF.

The table lists this clonotype with many counts. The chain couples TRBV28 to TRBJ2-7; 8 positions match TRBD1. CDR1 is MDHEN and CDR2 is SYDVKM in the germline V gene. This CDR3 has 17 residues. Trimming at V came to 3 bases and at J to 0 bases, leaving 10 bases not matched to a gene. In DNA, the CDR3 is TGTGCCAGCAGTTTTTTCGGCCTCGGACAGGGCTCCTACGAGCAGTACTTC. It translates to CASSFFGLGQGSYEQYF.

Remarks on this clonotype: This could be a read error, since a much larger clone is one nucleotide away. V gene TRBV3-1 combines with J gene TRBJ1-1; no definite D call. Germline CDR1 is LGHDT and CDR2 is YNNKEL (reference sequence). The CDR3 sequence is 11 residues long. DNA of the CDR3: TGTGCCAGCAGCTACAACACTGAAGGTTTCTTT. This codes for CASSYNTEGFF.

This chain links TRBV19 with TRBJ2-7, with D perhaps being TRBD1 or TRBD2 (5 bases each). This CDR3 comprises 16 residues. CDR1 LNHDA and CDR2 SQIVND come from the germline V gene (reference sequence). The ends were cut back, 4 bases at V and 4 bases at J, with 20 bases in the middle. Here the CDR3 DNA reads TGTGCCAGTAGTAACCTCCGGGACGCTGCTAAATACGAGCAGTACTTC. Encoded protein: CASSNLRDAAKYEQYF.

This clonotype was seen a single time. The chain combines TRBV3-1 with TRBJ2-3, with TRBD2 identical over 10 bases. This CDR3 is 19 amino acids long. The germline gives CDR1 LGHDT, CDR2 YNNKEL (reference sequence). The junction had 14 bases not matched to a gene; V was cut back by 4 bases and J by 1 base. CDR3 region: CASSLSTSGRAGGTDTQYF. The DNA for the CDR3 is TGTGCCAGCAGCCTTAGTACCAGCGGGAGGGCCGGGGGCACAGATACGCAGTATTTT.

The table lists this clonotype with a few counts. This chain connects TRBV6-1 to TRBJ2-5, with D maybe TRBD1 (6 bases). The CDR3 loop spans 14 amino acids. Deletions cut 1 base from V and 1 base from J, with 7 bases between. Per germline, CDR1 MNHNS and CDR2 SASEGT. This chain's CDR3 is CASSEGGRQETQYF. The DNA of the CDR3 is TGTGCCAGCAGTGAAGGGGGGCGCCAAGAGACCCAGTACTTC.

This clonotype was seen more than once but under ten times. The chain combines TRBV20-1 with TRBJ2-5, with a possible D match to TRBD2 (6 bases). Per germline, CDR1 DFQATT and CDR2 SNEGSKA (reference sequence). The V end lost 3 bases, the J end lost 2 bases, and 10 bases lay between the germline ends. This CDR3 has 13 amino acids. The CDR3 spells CSASGSSQETQYF. DNA for the CDR3: TGCAGTGCTAGCGGGAGTAGTCAAGAGACCCAGTACTTC.

The CDR3 region is CASSEVSDYGYTF. CDR3 sequence (DNA): TGTGCCAGCAGTGAGGTGTCGGACTATGGCTACACCTTC. The genes are TRBV6-1 and TRBJ1-2; D remains ambiguous. The germline V gene encodes CDR1 MNHNS and CDR2 SASEGT. The ends were cut back, 3 bases at V and 3 bases at J, with 8 bases in the middle. The CDR3 totals 13 residues.

A few counts support this clonotype. The V and J genes are TRBV7-2 and TRBJ1-2; TRBD1 aligns across 8 bases. Germline CDR1 reads SGHTA; CDR2 reads FQGNSA. Germline trimming cut 1 base from V and 2 bases from J; bases unmatched to any gene: 6. The CDR3 is 16 residues long. CDR3 loop: CASSLGTGQGNYGYTF. The CDR3 bases are TGTGCCAGCAGCTTAGGGACAGGGCAGGGAAACTATGGCTACACCTTC.